Sequencing of this T cell receptor (beta chain) was carried out in a study of cytomegalovirus exposure and HLA in healthy donors. Here immunoSEQ multiplex PCR was the method, and the copy in TCRdb shows in-frame clones only, minus some. The top ten hold roughly 1.2% of the sample, which has some 340,000 clones, around 87% seen once. This CDR3 spans 15 amino acids. Germline-derived CDR1 and CDR2 are MNHEY and SVGAGI. V lost 2 bases to trimming and J lost 8 bases; unmatched junction nucleotides: 10. The rearrangement joins TRBV6-5 to TRBJ2-3; 7 bases line up with TRBD2. Sequenced input: PBMCs. The sequence was collected from a woman between 25 and 40 years old in good health and CMV-seropositive. This CDR3 reads CASSYSAGAGGTQYF. CDR3 DNA sequence: TGTGCCAGCAGTTACAGTGCGGGAGCGGGTGGTACGCAGTATTTT.